A single sample gave rise to the 16 T cell receptor beta chains below, sequenced in a study of T cell clonotyping in hematopoietic cell transplantation. The method was immunoSEQ multiplex PCR; TCRdb's version includes in-frame clones alone and lacks a portion of them. In the table there are more than 55,000 clones, 90% to 95% of which are singletons. The sequenced material came from peripheral blood mononuclear cells. Receptor source: a man aged 45-65 years in good health. Some clones in this sample may be carry-over from other donors' samples.

The chain joins TRBV29-1 to TRBJ2-1, with D perhaps matching TRBD1 or TRBD2 (5 bases each). CDR3 length equals 15 residues. Trimming removed 7 bases at V and 0 bases at J, with 16 bases between. CDR1 and CDR2 from the germline V gene are SQVTM and ANQGSEA. The CDR3 spells CSGEGAGISYNEQFF. In nucleotides, the CDR3 is TGCAGCGGGGAAGGGGCCGGGATCTCCTACAATGAGCAGTTCTTC.

The V gene is TRBV4-3, the J gene TRBJ2-7; TRBD1 matches at 9 bases. From germline, CDR1 is LGHNA and CDR2 YSLEER. The CDR3 has 15 amino acids. V gave up 4 bases and J gave up 0 bases; unmatched junction bases: 4. In nucleotides, the CDR3 is TGCGCCAGCAGCCGAGGGACAGGGAGCTCCTACGAGCAGTACTTC. It specifies CASSRGTGSSYEQYF.

The chain joins TRBV28 to TRBJ1-2, with a weak D call TRBD1 (6 bases). Germline CDR1 and CDR2: MDHEN and SYDVKM. The V and J ends lost 2 bases and 0 bases respectively, with 16 bases between them. This CDR3 comprises 17 residues. The CDR3 spells CASSLEGGTQPNYGYTF. The CDR3 nucleotides read TGTGCCAGCAGTTTAGAGGGGGGGACACAACCTAACTATGGCTACACCTTC.

This chain uses TRBV5-1 with TRBJ2-1; possibly TRBD2 for D (7 bases). The CDR3 spans 16 residues. V shed 0 bases and J shed 3 bases, with 13 bases lying between them. Germline V gene lookup returns CDR1 SGHRS and CDR2 YFSETQ. CDR3 in amino acids: CASSLVGLGGYNEQFF. CDR3 sequence (DNA): TGCGCCAGCAGCTTGGTCGGACTAGGGGGCTACAATGAGCAGTTCTTC.

This clone has a single count. The chain joins TRBV6-6 to TRBJ2-1; 9 bases match TRBD1. The CDR3 is 16 amino acids. Germline V CDR1 and CDR2: MNHNY, SVGAGI (reference sequence). The ends lost 3 bases at V and 2 bases at J; junction bases unmatched: 5. CDR3 residues: CASSYLGQGPYNEQFF. For the CDR3, the DNA is TGTGCCAGCAGTTATTTGGGACAGGGACCCTACAATGAGCAGTTCTTC.

In its sample, this clone was seen once. The chain links TRBV5-6 to TRBJ1-2; possibly TRBD1 for D (6 bases). V lost 0 bases to trimming and J lost 10 bases, with 19 bases between them. This CDR3 is 15 amino acids long. In germline, CDR1 is SGHDT, CDR2 YYEEEE. The chain's CDR3 is CASSLVFPIQGSYTF. Written as DNA, the CDR3 is TGTGCCAGCAGCTTGGTGTTTCCCATACAGGGCTCCTACACCTTC.

This clone appeared a single time. J is TRBJ2-1 and V is TRBV4-2; D not certain. The ends were cut back, 0 bases at V and 4 bases at J, with 7 bases in the middle. Germline V gene sequence: CDR1 LGHNA, CDR2 YNFKEQ. The CDR3 covers 14 residues. The CDR3 nucleotides are TGTGCCAGCAGCCAAGAGACGACTTACAATGAGCAGTTCTTC. Translated: CASSQETTYNEQFF.

This clone appeared a single time. J is TRBJ2-1 and V is TRBV14, with D tentatively TRBD1 (5 bases). The V end lost 4 bases, the J end lost 10 bases, and 8 bases lay between the germline ends. The CDR3 sequence is 11 residues long. Germline V gene data show CDR1 as SGHDN and CDR2 as FVKESK. The CDR3 loop is CASSPGQEQFF. The CDR3, as DNA: TGTGCCAGCAGCCCCGGACAAGAGCAGTTCTTC.

This rearrangement joins TRBV4-2 to TRBJ2-3, with 9 bases lining up with TRBD2. CDR1 LGHNA and CDR2 YNFKEQ come from the germline V gene. V lost 1 base, J lost 3 bases, and 5 bases stayed unmatched. The CDR3 length is 16 residues. The CDR3 DNA is TGTGCCAGCAGCCAAGGCGGGACTAGCCTGACAGATACGCAGTATTTT. Amino acid sequence: CASSQGGTSLTDTQYF.

This clone was found once. CDR3 amino acids: CASRLQGSGANVLTF. CDR3 in DNA: TGTGCCAGCAGGTTGCAGGGATCTGGGGCCAACGTCCTGACTTTC. The J gene is TRBJ2-6, the V gene TRBV7-3; maybe TRBD1 (5 bases). The CDR3 length is 15 residues. With 6 bases removed from V and 1 base from J, the gap between germline ends came to 10 bases. CDR1 and CDR2 (germline): SGHTA, FQGTGA.

The chain uses TRBV5-6 and TRBJ1-5; no clear D gene. The V and J ends lost 1 base and 6 bases respectively, with 17 bases between them. The CDR3 has 16 residues. From germline, CDR1 is SGHDT and CDR2 YYEEEE. In nucleotides, the CDR3 is TGTGCCAGCAGCTTGTGGGTATTAGGGAGTCCTCAGCCCCAGCATTTT. It encodes CASSLWVLGSPQPQHF.

This clone came up once. This chain joins TRBV27 and TRBJ2-7; no clear D. Looked up from germline, CDR1 is MNHEY and CDR2 is SMNVEV (reference sequence). V lost 3 bases and J 3 bases, leaving 9 bases between the germline ends. This CDR3 is 13 amino acids long. The CDR3 spells CASSLGRFYEQYF. The CDR3 DNA is TGTGCCAGCAGTTTGGGCCGGTTCTACGAGCAGTACTTC.

V gene TRBV7-3 combines with J gene TRBJ2-1, with TRBD2 matching 9 bases. The CDR3 sequence is 15 residues long. CDR1 and CDR2 (germline): SGHTA, FQGTGA. V was pared by 5 bases and J by 1 base, with 3 bases of the junction left unmatched. In nucleotides, the CDR3 is TGTGCCAGCAGCCGAACTAGCGGGTCCTACAATGAGCAGTTCTTC. This sequence encodes CASSRTSGSYNEQFF.

V is TRBV11-2 and J is TRBJ2-7; weak D call: TRBD2 (6 bases). Per germline, CDR1 SGHAT and CDR2 FQNNGV. Trimming took off 3 bases at V and 6 bases at J, with 24 bases between the two ends. The CDR3 consists of 17 residues. In DNA, the CDR3 is TGTGCCAGCAGCTTTAGATCAGTACAGGAGGGATGGCGCGAGCAGTACTTC. Its translation: CASSFRSVQEGWREQYF.

This clone was observed once. J is TRBJ1-1 and V is TRBV10-3; D remains ambiguous. The CDR3 is 14 residues long. The germline V gene encodes CDR1 ENHRY and CDR2 SYGVKD. V gave up 6 bases and J gave up 1 base, with 12 bases separating them. The CDR3 loop is CAISPTEANTEAFF. CDR3 nucleotide sequence: TGTGCCATCAGCCCCACAGAAGCGAACACTGAAGCTTTCTTT.

This chain uses TRBV28 with TRBJ1-1; 7 nucleotides match TRBD1. This CDR3 has 14 residues. Germline CDR1 and CDR2: MDHEN and SYDVKM. V shed 5 bases, J shed 5 bases, and the junction held 8 bases outside the gene matches. DNA for the CDR3: TGTGCCAGCAGTGACGGCAGGGGGTATACTGAAGCTTTCTTT. Translating gives CASSDGRGYTEAFF.